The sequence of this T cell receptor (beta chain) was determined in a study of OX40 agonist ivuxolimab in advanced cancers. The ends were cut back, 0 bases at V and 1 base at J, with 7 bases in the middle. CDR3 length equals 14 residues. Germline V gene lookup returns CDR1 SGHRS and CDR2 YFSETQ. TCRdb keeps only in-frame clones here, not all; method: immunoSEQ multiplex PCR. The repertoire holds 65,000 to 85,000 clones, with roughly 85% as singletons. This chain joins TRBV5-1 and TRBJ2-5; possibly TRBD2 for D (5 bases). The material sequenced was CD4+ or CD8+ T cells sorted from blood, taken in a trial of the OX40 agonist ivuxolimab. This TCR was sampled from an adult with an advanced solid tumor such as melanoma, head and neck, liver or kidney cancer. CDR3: CASSLGGSQETQYF. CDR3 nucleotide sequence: TGCGCCAGCAGCTTGGGAGGGAGCCAAGAGACCCAGTACTTC. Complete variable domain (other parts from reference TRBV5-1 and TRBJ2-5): KAGVTQTPRYLIKTRGQQVTLSCSPISGHRSVSWYQQTPGQGLQFLFEYFSETQRNKGNFPGRFSGRQFSNSRSEMNVSTLELGDSALYLCASSLGGSQETQYFGPGTRLLVL.